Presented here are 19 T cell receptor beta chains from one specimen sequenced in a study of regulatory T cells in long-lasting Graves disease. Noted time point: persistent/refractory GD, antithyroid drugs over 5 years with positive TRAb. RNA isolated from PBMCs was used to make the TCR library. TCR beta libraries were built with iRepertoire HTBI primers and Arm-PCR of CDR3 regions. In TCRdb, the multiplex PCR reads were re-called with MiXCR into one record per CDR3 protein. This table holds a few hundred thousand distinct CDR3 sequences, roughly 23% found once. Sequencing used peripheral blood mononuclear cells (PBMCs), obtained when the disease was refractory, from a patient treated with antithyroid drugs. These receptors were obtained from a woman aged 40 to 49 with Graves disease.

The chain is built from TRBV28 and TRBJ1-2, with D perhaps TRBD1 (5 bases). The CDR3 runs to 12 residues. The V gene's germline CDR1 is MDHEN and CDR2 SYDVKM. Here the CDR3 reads CASGGSNYGYTF. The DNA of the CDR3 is TGTGCTAGTGGGGGTAGCAACTATGGCTACACCTTC.

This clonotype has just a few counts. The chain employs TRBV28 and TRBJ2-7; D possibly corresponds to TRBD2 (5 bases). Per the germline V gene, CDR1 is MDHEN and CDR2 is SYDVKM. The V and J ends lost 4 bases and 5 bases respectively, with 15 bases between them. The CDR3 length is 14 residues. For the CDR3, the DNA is TGTGCCAGCAGTTACTATGGGAGTAAGAACGAGCAGTACTTC. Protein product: CASSYYGSKNEQYF.

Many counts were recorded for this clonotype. CDR3 residues: CASSSGLPSPYEQYF. CDR3 nucleotides: TGTGCCAGCAGTTCGGGACTCCCGTCCCCCTACGAGCAGTACTTC. V usage is TRBV12-3 or TRBV12-4 and J usage is TRBJ2-7, with D possibly matching TRBD2 (6 bases). The CDR3 has 15 residues. V was shortened by 4 bases and J by 2 bases, with 15 bases between the two germline ends.

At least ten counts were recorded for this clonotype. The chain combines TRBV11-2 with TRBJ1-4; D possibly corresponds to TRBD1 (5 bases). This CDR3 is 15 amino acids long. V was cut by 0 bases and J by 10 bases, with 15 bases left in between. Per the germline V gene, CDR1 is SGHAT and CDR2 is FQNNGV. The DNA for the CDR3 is TGTGCCAGCAGCTTAGACGGGGCCAGGTGGGGAAAACTGTTTTTT. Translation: CASSLDGARWGKLFF. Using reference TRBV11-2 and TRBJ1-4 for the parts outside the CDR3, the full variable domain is EAGVAQSPRYKIIEKRQSVAFWCNPISGHATLYWYQQILGQGPKLLIQFQNNGVVDDSQLPKDRFSAERLKGVDSTLKIQPAKLEDSAVYLCASSLDGARWGKLFFGSGTQLSVL.

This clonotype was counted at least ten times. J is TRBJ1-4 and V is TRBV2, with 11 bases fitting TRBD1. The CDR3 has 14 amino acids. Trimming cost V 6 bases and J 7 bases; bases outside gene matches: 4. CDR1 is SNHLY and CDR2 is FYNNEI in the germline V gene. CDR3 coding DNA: TGTGCCAGCAGCCGGGACAGGGGGAGTGAAAAACTGTTTTTT. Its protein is CASSRDRGSEKLFF.

CDR3 in amino acids: CASSEGLGTSTDTQYF. CDR3 DNA sequence: TGTGCCAGCAGTGAAGGCCTCGGGACTAGCACAGATACGCAGTATTTT. The V call is TRBV6-4, the J call TRBJ2-3; D perhaps matches TRBD2 (6 bases). CDR3 length: 16 amino acids. The V end lost 3 bases, the J end lost 0 bases, and 13 bases lay between the germline ends. Germline V gene sequence: CDR1 MRHNA, CDR2 SNTAGT.

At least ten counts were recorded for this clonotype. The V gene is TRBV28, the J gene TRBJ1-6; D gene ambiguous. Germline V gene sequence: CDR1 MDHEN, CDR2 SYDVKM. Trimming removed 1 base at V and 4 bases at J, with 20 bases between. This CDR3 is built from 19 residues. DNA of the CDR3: TGTGCCAGCAGTTTATCCGCACTCACCCGGACGGATTATAATTCACCCCTCCACTTT. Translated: CASSLSALTRTDYNSPLHF.

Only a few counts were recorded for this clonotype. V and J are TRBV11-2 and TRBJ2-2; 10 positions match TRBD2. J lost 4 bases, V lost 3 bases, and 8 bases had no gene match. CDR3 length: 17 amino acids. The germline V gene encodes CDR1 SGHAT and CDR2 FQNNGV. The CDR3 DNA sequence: TGTGCCAGCAGCTTTCTTGTACTAGCGGGAAGCACCGGGGAGCTGTTTTTT. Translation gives CASSFLVLAGSTGELFF.

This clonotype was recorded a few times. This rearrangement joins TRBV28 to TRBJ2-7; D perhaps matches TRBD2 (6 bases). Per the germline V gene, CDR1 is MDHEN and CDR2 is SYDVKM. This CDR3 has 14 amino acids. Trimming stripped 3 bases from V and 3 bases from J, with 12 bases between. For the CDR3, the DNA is TGTGCCAGCAGTTTTGGCGGGGATATCTACGAGCAGTACTTC. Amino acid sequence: CASSFGGDIYEQYF. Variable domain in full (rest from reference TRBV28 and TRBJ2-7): DVKVTQSSRYLVKRTGEKVFLECVQDMDHENMFWYRQDPGLGLRLIYFSYDVKMKEKGDIPEGYSVSREKKERFSLILESASTNQTSMYLCASSFGGDIYEQYFGPGTRLTVT.

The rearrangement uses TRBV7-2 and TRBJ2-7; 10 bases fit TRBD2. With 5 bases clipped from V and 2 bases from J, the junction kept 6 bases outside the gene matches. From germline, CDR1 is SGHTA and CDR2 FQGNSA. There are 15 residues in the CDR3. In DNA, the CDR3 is TGTGCCAGCAGCCCTCCAGCGGGAGGGACCTACGAGCAGTACTTC. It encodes CASSPPAGGTYEQYF.

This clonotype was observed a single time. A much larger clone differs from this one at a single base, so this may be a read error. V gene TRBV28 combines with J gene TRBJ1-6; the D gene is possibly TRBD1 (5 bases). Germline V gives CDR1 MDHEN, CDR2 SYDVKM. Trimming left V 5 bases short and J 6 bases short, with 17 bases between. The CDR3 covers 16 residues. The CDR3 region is CASSMMQGVFNSPLHF. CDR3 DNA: TGTGCCAGCAGTATGATGCAGGGTGTGTTTAATTCACCCCTCCACTTT.

The CDR3 nucleotides read TGCAGTGCTAGTAGGACTCCCCAAGATACGCAGTATTTT. It is translated as CSASRTPQDTQYF. J is TRBJ2-3 and V is TRBV20-1, with D perhaps TRBD2 (5 bases). The germline V gene has CDR1 DFQATT and CDR2 SNEGSKA (reference sequence). CDR3 length: 13 residues. V shed 3 bases and J shed 5 bases, with 12 bases lying between them.

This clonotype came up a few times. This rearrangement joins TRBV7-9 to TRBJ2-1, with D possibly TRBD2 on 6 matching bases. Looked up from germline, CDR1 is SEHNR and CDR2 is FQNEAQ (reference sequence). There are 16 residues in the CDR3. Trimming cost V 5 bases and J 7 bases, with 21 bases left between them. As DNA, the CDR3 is TGTGCCAGCAGCGGCCTGGAGGGCCAAATGGTTAATGAGCAGTTCTTC. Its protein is CASSGLEGQMVNEQFF.

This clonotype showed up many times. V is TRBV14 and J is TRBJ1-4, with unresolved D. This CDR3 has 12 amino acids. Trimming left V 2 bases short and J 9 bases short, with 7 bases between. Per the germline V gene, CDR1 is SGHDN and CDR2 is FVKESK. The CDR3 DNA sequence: TGTGCCAGCAGCCAATTAGGAAAAAAACTGTTTTTT. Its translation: CASSQLGKKLFF. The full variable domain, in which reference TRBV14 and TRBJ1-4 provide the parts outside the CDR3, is EAGVTQFPSHSVIEKGQTVTLRCDPISGHDNLYWYRRVMGKEIKFLLHFVKESKQDESGMPNNRFLAERTGGTYSTLKVQPAELEDSGVYFCASSQLGKKLFFGSGTQLSVL.

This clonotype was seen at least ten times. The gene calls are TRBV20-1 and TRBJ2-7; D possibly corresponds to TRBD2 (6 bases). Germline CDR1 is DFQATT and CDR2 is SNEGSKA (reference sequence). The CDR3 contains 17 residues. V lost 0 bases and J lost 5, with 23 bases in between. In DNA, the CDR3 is TGCAGTGCTAGAGACCTTGAGGAGACTAGAATGTTGCACGAGCAGTACTTC. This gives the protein CSARDLEETRMLHEQYF.

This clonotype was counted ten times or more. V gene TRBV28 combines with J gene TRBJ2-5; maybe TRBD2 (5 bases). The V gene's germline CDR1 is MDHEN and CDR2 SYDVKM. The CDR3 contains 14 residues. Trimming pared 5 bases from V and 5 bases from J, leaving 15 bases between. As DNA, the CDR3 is TGTGCCAGCAGTGTATCGGGATTCATGGAGACCCAGTACTTC. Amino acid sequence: CASSVSGFMETQYF.

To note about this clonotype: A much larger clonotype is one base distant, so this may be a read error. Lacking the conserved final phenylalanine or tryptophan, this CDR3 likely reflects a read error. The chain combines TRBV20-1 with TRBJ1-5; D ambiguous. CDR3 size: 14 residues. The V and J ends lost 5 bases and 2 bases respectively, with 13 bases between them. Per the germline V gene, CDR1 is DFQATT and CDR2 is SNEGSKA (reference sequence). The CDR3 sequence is CSAQNHLGNQPQHS. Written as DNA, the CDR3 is TGCAGTGCTCAGAACCATTTAGGCAATCAGCCCCAGCATTCT.

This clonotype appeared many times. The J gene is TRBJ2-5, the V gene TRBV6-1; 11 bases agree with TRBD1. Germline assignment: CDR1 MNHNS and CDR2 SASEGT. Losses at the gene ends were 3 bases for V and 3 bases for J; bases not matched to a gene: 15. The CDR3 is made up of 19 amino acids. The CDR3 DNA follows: TGTGCCAGCAGTGACCACACCTTGGGCCGGGACAGGGGGAAAGAGACCCAGTACTTC. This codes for CASSDHTLGRDRGKETQYF.

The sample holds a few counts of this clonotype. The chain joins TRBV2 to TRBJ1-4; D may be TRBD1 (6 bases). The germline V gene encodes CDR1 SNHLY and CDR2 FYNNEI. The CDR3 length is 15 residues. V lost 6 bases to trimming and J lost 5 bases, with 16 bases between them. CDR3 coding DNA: TGTGCCAGCAGCGTAGGGGGAAGGGAGAATGAAAAACTGTTTTTT. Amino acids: CASSVGGRENEKLFF. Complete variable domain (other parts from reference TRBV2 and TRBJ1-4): EPEVTQTPSHQVTQMGQEVILRCVPISNHLYFYWYRQILGQKVEFLVSFYNNEISEKSEIFDDQFSVERPDGSNFTLKIRSTKLEDSAMYFCASSVGGRENEKLFFGSGTQLSVL.